This T cell receptor beta chain was obtained from a study of shared clonotypes between healthy human individuals (dated by TCRdb to about 2020). In terms of the full investigation: The cohort comprised a couple of women and a few men aged 18 to 49 years. Per donor, three plates each were used for CD4 naive and CD4 memory, two for CD8 naive, and one for CD8 memory. To estimate repertoire size and how much clonotypes are shared between individuals, the study performed deep sequencing of blood TCR repertoires from a few healthy adults. Different laboratories and diverse techniques were used to prepare libraries and sequence TCR repertoires, to increase sequencing depth and limit assay-specific biases. Per donor, leukapheresis produced somewhere between about 0.85 and 8.9 billion PBMCs.

A note on this clone: What this receptor recognizes is not known. No much larger clone exists at a distance of one base, and base qualities are not known.

CD8 naive samples were CD45RO-negative cells positively selected for CCR7, giving a CD45RA+CCR7+ population that excluded TemRA cells. The donors were healthy, HIV-negative adults who had no recently reported acute infections or vaccinations. Every donor was a Caucasian adult residing in Nashville, Tennessee, USA. Blood was obtained by leukapheresis, after which PBMCs were separated by Ficoll-Histopaque density gradient centrifugation and cryopreserved in liquid nitrogen vapor phase. Analytical flow cytometry was used to check the purity and quantity of each magnetically sorted T cell population. From each sorted fraction, genomic DNA was isolated and quantified by UV absorbance on a Nanodrop 2000c. Paper-wide results and their limitations: The genetic and exposure-history diversity represented was limited by the small number of donors. Only blood was sampled, and tissue TCR repertoires likely differ from those in blood. Higher generation probabilities were observed for clonotypes shared by all four sorted-subset donors than for non-shared clonotypes. When several donors were compared, the shared fraction of clonotypes was 5% to 6.5% for naive CD4, more than 3% for naive CD8, 2.3% for memory CD4, and less than 0.45% for memory CD8. Pairwise subsampling indicated that sequencing depth was expected to affect the degree of clonotype sharing among donors. Estimated clonotype richness was generally larger for naive than for memory subsets. Rarefaction of sorted-subset datasets indicated incomplete sequencing despite the large sequencing depth.

Using the deep immunoSEQ assay, TCR CDR3 regions were amplified from genomic DNA by multiplex PCR. For each cell subset, the extracted genomic DNA was distributed evenly across all wells of several immunoSEQ 96-well plates, and each plate served as one replicate. Each replicate PCR for sorted subsets received approximately 200 ng genomic DNA, equal to about 29,000 T cell genomes. Purified libraries were quantified with a Qubit 3.0 fluorometer, sized on a Bioanalyzer 2100, and re-quantified with the KAPA Library Quantification kit. A separate single-read 150-cycle Illumina NextSeq 550 flow cell was used to sequence each immunoSEQ 96-well plate. The study's processing was this. Because only junctional sequences without quality scores were contained in the immunoSEQ output, filtering matching that applied to full-length reads could not be performed. Sequences were annotated with PyIR, a Python wrapper for IgBLAST v1.9, and V/J genes and CDR3 were assigned using IMGT germline references. Reads were removed for weak V/J assignments (E-value above 1e-6), missing CDR3, stop codons, out-of-frame junctions, or ambiguous translated residues. V3J clonotypes were defined by identical inferred V gene, J gene, and CDR3 amino acid sequence. To compute the percentage overlap between repertoires, the number of shared unique clonotypes was divided by the size of the smaller repertoire. Richness of each repertoire was evaluated using RTK rarefaction, the Chao1 estimator, and Recon v2.1 estimates of unobserved clonotypes. Generation probabilities were computed with OLGA for all TCRbeta clonotypes obtained by the gDNA method from four donors. In its TCRdb copy, this immuneACCESS table keeps in-frame sequences only and misses some clones. Where compared with another copy, unresolved V genes explain less than half of these, and the others have no known cause. V and J calls and clone size are given by that table; D and trimming were obtained from the DNA. This sample lists millions of clones; less than 95% were detected once. The ten largest make up 0.9% to 1.4% of the sample.

This receptor was taken from a young man in good health. The sequenced material came from naive CD8+ T cells sorted from blood. The cell subset or site label, read with the paper, signifies: CD45RA+CCR7+.

The CDR3 here reads CASTPGQGSHEQYF. The nucleotide sequence reads TGTGCCAGCACCCCGGGGCAGGGATCCCACGAGCAGTACTTC. This chain joins TRBV7-9 to TRBJ2-7; the D segment might be TRBD1 or TRBD2, since each matches 5 bases. A distance of 18 bases separates the germline ends of V and J, which lose 7 bases and 5 bases respectively. The CDR3 runs 14 amino acids, cysteine and phenylalanine included. Only the CDR3 DNA stays, 42 bases, in frame from base 1. Via the germline V gene (reference sequence), CDR1 is SEHNR and CDR2 FQNEAQ.